Below are 28 T cell receptor beta chains sequenced from a single sample in a study of beta chain features in type 1 diabetes. Points from the study as a whole: Among all four CD4+ subsets, Type 1 diabetes patients had TCRB CDR3s that were moderately but significantly shorter.

Sequencing targeted expressed TCRB transcripts, as all isolated RNA had been reverse transcribed. Assay used: immunoSEQ multiplex PCR; TCRdb lists only in-frame clones, some missing. The repertoire consists of around 600,000 clones, with roughly 12% occurring once and the leading ten covering more than 0.1%. These receptors have no known antigen. The specimen sequenced was naive CD4+ T cells from blood. These receptor sequences come from a man younger than 45 with type 1 diabetes.

This clone was seen at least ten times. The chain is built from TRBV14 and TRBJ2-1, with TRBD1 matching 12 bases. After removal of 4 bases from V and 7 bases from J, the junction contained 5 bases not matched to a gene. CDR3 length: 15 residues. CDR1 and CDR2 from the germline V gene are SGHDN and FVKESK. CDR3 bases: TGTGCCAGCAGCCCCGGGACAGGGGGCGGAAATGAGCAGTTCTTC. This translates into CASSPGTGGGNEQFF.

This sequence joins TRBV29-1 and TRBJ2-7; D is perhaps TRBD1 (6 bases). There are 12 residues in the CDR3. Per germline, CDR1 SQVTM and CDR2 ANQGSEA. Trimming shortened V by 4 bases and J by 7 bases, and 14 bases separated the two germline ends. Here the CDR3 DNA reads TGCAGCGTTGGGGGGCCGGGGAGAGAGCAGTACTTC. It codes for CSVGGPGREQYF.

This chain's CDR3 is CASSGGGAKETQYF. The CDR3 coding sequence is TGCGCCAGCAGCGGCGGGGGGGCCAAAGAGACCCAGTACTTC. This chain uses TRBV5-1 with TRBJ2-5, with TRBD2 matching 9 bases. Looked up from germline, CDR1 is SGHRS and CDR2 is YFSETQ. The trim removed 4 bases at V and 3 bases at J, leaving 4 bases unmatched. This CDR3 has 14 residues.

There are a few counts of this clone. This rearrangement joins TRBV5-1 to TRBJ2-1; TRBD1 or TRBD2 may be the D gene (5 bases each). V lost 4 bases, J lost 6 bases, and 8 bases lay in between. The CDR3 spans 12 residues. Germline loops: CDR1 SGHRS, CDR2 YFSETQ. For the CDR3, the DNA is TGCGCCAGCAGCGACAGCGGCAATGAGCAGTTCTTC. Encoded protein: CASSDSGNEQFF. The full variable domain, with the rest looked up from reference TRBV5-1 and TRBJ2-1, is KAGVTQTPRYLIKTRGQQVTLSCSPISGHRSVSWYQQTPGQGLQFLFEYFSETQRNKGNFPGRFSGRQFSNSRSEMNVSTLELGDSALYLCASSDSGNEQFFGPGTRLTVL.

This clone was detected ten times or more. J is TRBJ2-1 and V is TRBV19; TRBD2 is a possible D gene (5 bases). Trimming removed 3 bases from V and 9 bases from J, with 9 bases in between. The CDR3 is 12 amino acids. Germline-derived CDR1 and CDR2 are LNHDA and SQIVND (reference sequence). This chain's CDR3 is CASSMVEGEQFF. The CDR3 nucleotides are TGTGCCAGTAGTATGGTAGAGGGTGAGCAGTTCTTC.

This clone was counted only a few times. The CDR3, as DNA: TGCGCCAGCAGCTTGGAAGGAGTGGAGACCCAGTACTTC. It specifies CASSLEGVETQYF. The J gene is TRBJ2-5, the V gene TRBV5-1; D remains ambiguous. V lost 0 bases and J 5 bases, leaving 8 bases between the germline ends. Germline V gene lookup returns CDR1 SGHRS and CDR2 YFSETQ. CDR3 length: 13 residues.

The genes are TRBV27 and TRBJ1-5; TRBD1 is a possible D gene (6 bases). Germline assignment: CDR1 MNHEY and CDR2 SMNVEV (reference sequence). This CDR3 is built from 16 residues. Trimming shortened V by 0 bases and J by 2 bases, and 11 bases separated the two germline ends. The CDR3: CASSLSGAEGNQPQHF. In nucleotides, the CDR3 is TGTGCCAGCAGTTTATCGGGGGCGGAGGGCAATCAGCCCCAGCATTTT.

This clone was picked up a small number of times. The rearrangement links TRBV7-2 to TRBJ2-7; possible D gene TRBD2, 5 bases. The germline V and J ends were trimmed by 0 bases and 6 bases, with 12 bases remaining between them. CDR1 is SGHTA and CDR2 is FQGNSA in the germline V gene. The CDR3 is 14 residues long. The CDR3 protein is CASSLARQEAEQYF. CDR3 nucleotide sequence: TGTGCCAGCAGCTTAGCGAGGCAGGAGGCCGAGCAGTACTTC.

This clone was counted only a few times. The gene calls are TRBV7-9 and TRBJ1-4; TRBD1 is a possible D gene (5 bases). The CDR3 has 13 residues. Germline CDR1 and CDR2: SEHNR and FQNEAQ (reference sequence). V lost 4 bases and J lost 11, with 14 bases in between. CDR3 nucleotides: TGTGCCAGCAGCTCCCAGCAGGGAGGGAAACTGTTTTTT. This gives the protein CASSSQQGGKLFF.

This clone has more than one count but fewer than ten. This rearrangement joins TRBV27 to TRBJ1-5; 7 nucleotides agree with TRBD1. The V segment lost 0 bases and the J segment 3 bases; nucleotides outside the gene matches: 14. The CDR3 consists of 19 residues. Germline CDR1 reads MNHEY; CDR2 reads SMNVEV (reference sequence). CDR3 coding DNA: TGTGCCAGCAGTTTATCTCCATTTCAGAGGGGGCTGATCAATCAGCCCCAGCATTTT. Translating gives CASSLSPFQRGLINQPQHF.

The gene calls are TRBV7-9 and TRBJ2-7; D is undetermined. V was cut by 5 bases and J by 0 bases, with 20 bases left in between. From germline, CDR1 is SEHNR and CDR2 FQNEAQ (reference sequence). The CDR3 is 17 amino acids. The CDR3 reads CASSLSSIVTSSYEQYF. CDR3 nucleotide sequence: TGTGCCAGCAGCCTCTCGTCGATCGTAACCAGCTCCTACGAGCAGTACTTC.

The chain has TRBV6-9 and TRBJ2-3; D call uncertain. The CDR3 runs to 19 residues. The V gene lost 0 bases and the J gene lost 0 bases, with 19 bases spanning the gap. Germline V gene sequence: CDR1 MNHGY, CDR2 SVAAGI. CDR3 coding DNA: TGTGCCAGCAGTTATTCTGGCCCGAAGCCGGGCAGAAGCACAGATACGCAGTATTTT. As protein: CASSYSGPKPGRSTDTQYF.

This sequence joins TRBV4-3 and TRBJ1-2; D call uncertain. Trimming took off 0 bases at V and 7 bases at J, with 15 bases between the two ends. This CDR3 region has 15 residues. In germline, CDR1 is LGHNA, CDR2 YSLEER. DNA of the CDR3: TGCGCCAGCAGCCAAGACCCCAGGTACAAAGGTGGCTACACCTTC. This codes for CASSQDPRYKGGYTF.

This clone has only a few counts. The chain carries TRBV29-1 and TRBJ1-1; a possible D gene is TRBD1 (5 bases). Germline lookup yields CDR1 SQVTM and CDR2 ANQGSEA. The CDR3 covers 12 residues. V was clipped by 5 bases and J by 1 base, with 8 bases between them. The CDR3: CSVSGQNTEAFF. CDR3 DNA sequence: TGCAGCGTTTCAGGACAGAACACTGAAGCTTTCTTT.

The V and J genes are TRBV25-1 and TRBJ2-3; possible D gene TRBD1, 6 bases. V was cut by 8 bases and J by 3 bases, with 18 bases left in between. The CDR3 loop spans 15 amino acids. Germline V gives CDR1 MGHDK, CDR2 SYGVNS. The CDR3 loop reads CASRPGRGKTDTQYF. The CDR3 DNA follows: TGTGCCAGCCGGCCTGGCAGGGGTAAAACAGATACGCAGTATTTT. Using reference TRBV25-1 and TRBJ2-3 for the parts outside the CDR3, the full variable domain is EADIYQTPRYLVIGTGKKITLECSQTMGHDKMYWYQQDPGMELHLIHYSYGVNSTEKGDLSSESTVSRIRTEHFPLTLESARPSHTSQYLCASRPGRGKTDTQYFGPGTRLTVL.

This clone turned up a few times. CDR3 sequence: CASSFVPGGGGNSPLHF. CDR3 in DNA: TGTGCCAGCAGTTTCGTACCCGGGGGAGGAGGGAATTCACCCCTCCACTTT. V usage is TRBV27 and J usage is TRBJ1-6, with D perhaps matching TRBD1 (5 bases). Germline V CDR1 and CDR2: MNHEY, SMNVEV (reference sequence). This CDR3 region has 17 residues. V was pared by 3 bases and J by 7 bases, with 19 bases between.

This clone has a handful of counts. The V gene is TRBV11-2, the J gene TRBJ2-1, with TRBD1 as a possible D gene (6 bases). Germline assignment: CDR1 SGHAT and CDR2 FQNNGV. This CDR3 comprises 13 residues. V was shortened by 1 base and J by 7 bases, with 8 bases between the two germline ends. The CDR3 region is CASSLGGLNEQFF. Here the CDR3 DNA reads TGTGCCAGCAGCTTAGGGGGGCTGAATGAGCAGTTCTTC.

The J gene is TRBJ2-5, the V gene TRBV10-3; 9 bases line up with TRBD2. Germline assignment: CDR1 ENHRY and CDR2 SYGVKD. This CDR3 is built from 16 residues. V dropped 8 bases and J dropped 0; count of bases not matched to a gene: 10. The CDR3 loop is CAIGRGASGDQETQYF. The CDR3 nucleotides are TGTGCCATCGGCCGTGGGGCTAGCGGGGACCAAGAGACCCAGTACTTC.

The gene calls are TRBV27 and TRBJ2-1; 10 nucleotides match TRBD1. Trimming cost V 5 bases and J 5 bases; bases outside gene matches: 9. Germline V CDR1 and CDR2: MNHEY, SMNVEV (reference sequence). The CDR3 has 16 residues. CDR3 loop: CASSLFPGTGDNEQFF. Written as DNA, the CDR3 is TGTGCCAGCAGTCTCTTCCCCGGGACAGGGGACAATGAGCAGTTCTTC.

The chain uses TRBV30 and TRBJ1-2; D is undetermined. Germline lookup yields CDR1 GTSNPN and CDR2 SVGIG (reference sequence). The CDR3 covers 14 residues. The V end lost 0 bases, the J end lost 1 base, and 9 bases lay between the germline ends. Here the CDR3 reads CAWSVHNLNYGYTF. The CDR3 DNA sequence: TGTGCCTGGAGTGTACATAATCTTAACTATGGCTACACCTTC. Full variable domain (missing parts from reference TRBV30 and TRBJ1-2): SQTIHQWPATLVQPVGSPLSLECTVEGTSNPNLYWYRQAAGRGLQLLFYSVGIGQISSEVPQNLSASRPQDRQFILSSKKLLLSDSGFYLCAWSVHNLNYGYTFGSGTRLTVV.

This chain links TRBV7-2 with TRBJ1-4; D is undetermined. From germline, CDR1 is SGHTA and CDR2 FQGNSA. V was shortened by 7 bases and J by 0 bases, with 12 bases between the two germline ends. The CDR3 length is 15 residues. DNA of the CDR3: TGTGCCAGCACCCCCCAGCCAACAACTAATGAAAAACTGTTTTTT. Its protein product is CASTPQPTTNEKLFF.

The chain combines TRBV18 with TRBJ1-2; TRBD1 aligns across 8 bases. The CDR3 loop spans 15 amino acids. Trimming took 0 bases from V and 6 from J; bases not matched to a gene: 6. Germline values: CDR1 KGHSH, CDR2 LQKENI. The CDR3 sequence: CASSPPGQGPNGYTF. CDR3 bases: TGTGCCAGCTCACCACCCGGACAGGGACCTAATGGCTACACCTTC.

This clone was detected a few times. In nucleotides, the CDR3 is TGCGCCAGCAGCTTGGCGTCGCCTAGTGATACGCAGTATTTT. Amino acid sequence: CASSLASPSDTQYF. The rearrangement uses TRBV5-1 and TRBJ2-3; no firm D call. The CDR3 is 14 residues long. CDR1 is SGHRS, CDR2 YFSETQ, per germline. V gave up 0 bases and J gave up 6 bases, with 11 bases separating them.

V is TRBV4-3 and J is TRBJ1-5; D is unresolved. This CDR3 is built from 15 residues. Germline values: CDR1 LGHNA, CDR2 YSLEER. V was trimmed by 0 bases and J by 2 bases, leaving 8 bases between them. The CDR3 DNA reads TGCGCCAGCAGCCAAGATTCTGACGGCAATCAGCCCCAGCATTTT. Translation: CASSQDSDGNQPQHF.

This rearrangement joins TRBV27 to TRBJ2-7; D is perhaps TRBD2 (6 bases). Germline lookup yields CDR1 MNHEY and CDR2 SMNVEV (reference sequence). V lost 3 bases to trimming and J lost 3 bases, with 12 bases between them. This CDR3 region has 14 residues. The CDR3 here is CASSFQGTLYEQYF. CDR3 sequence (DNA): TGTGCCAGCAGTTTTCAAGGGACTCTCTACGAGCAGTACTTC.

This clone has just a few counts. The CDR3 DNA is TGTGCCAGCAGCTTAGAGGGATTCGGGGATGGCTACACCTTC. It is translated as CASSLEGFGDGYTF. The chain combines TRBV5-6 with TRBJ1-2, with D unresolved. The V and J ends lost 2 bases and 6 bases respectively, with 14 bases between them. The germline gives CDR1 SGHDT, CDR2 YYEEEE. CDR3 length: 14 amino acids.

The chain employs TRBV7-9 and TRBJ1-2; D unclear. The CDR3 has 13 residues. In germline, CDR1 is SEHNR, CDR2 FQNEAQ (reference sequence). The V end was cut by 4 bases, the J end by 8 bases, with 14 bases between. The DNA for the CDR3 is TGTGCCAGCAGCTACGGGGTCGAAGGCGGCTACACCTTC. It codes for CASSYGVEGGYTF.

This clone was observed a few times. The genes are TRBV9 and TRBJ1-4, with 8 nucleotides matching TRBD1. The V gene's germline CDR1 is SGDLS and CDR2 YYNGEE. CDR3 length: 16 residues. J lost 4 bases, V lost 4 bases, and 9 bases had no gene match. CDR3 loop: CASSSHQGQVNEKLFF. CDR3 DNA: TGTGCCAGCAGCTCGCACCAGGGACAGGTTAATGAAAAACTGTTTTTT. The full variable domain, with the rest looked up from reference TRBV9 and TRBJ1-4, is DSGVTQTPKHLITATGQRVTLRCSPRSGDLSVYWYQQSLDQGLQFLIQYYNGEERAKGNILERFSAQQFPDLHSELNLSSLELGDSALYFCASSSHQGQVNEKLFFGSGTQLSVL.